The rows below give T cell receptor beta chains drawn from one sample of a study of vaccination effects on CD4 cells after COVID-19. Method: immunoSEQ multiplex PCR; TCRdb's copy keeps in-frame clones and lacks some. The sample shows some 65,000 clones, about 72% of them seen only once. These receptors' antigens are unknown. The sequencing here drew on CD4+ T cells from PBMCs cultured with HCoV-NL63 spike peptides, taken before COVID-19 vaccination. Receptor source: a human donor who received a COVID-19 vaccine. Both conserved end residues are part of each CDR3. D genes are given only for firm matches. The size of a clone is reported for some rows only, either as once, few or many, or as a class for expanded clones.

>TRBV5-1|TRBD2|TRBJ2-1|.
TGCGCCAGCAGCTTGGTCACTAGCGGTACTTACAATGAGCAGTTCTTC
CASSLVTSGTYNEQFF
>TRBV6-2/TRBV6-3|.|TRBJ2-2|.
TGTGCCAGCAGCCCGCCGGAGAACACCGGGGAGCTGTTTTTT
CASSPPENTGELFF
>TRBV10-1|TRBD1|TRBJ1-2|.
TGCGGGAGAAAATGTCGACAGGGCGTGAATGGCTACACCTTC
CGRKCRQGVNGYTF
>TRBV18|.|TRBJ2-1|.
TGTGCCAGCTCACCCGTAGGGTACAATGAGCAGTTCTTC
CASSPVGYNEQFF
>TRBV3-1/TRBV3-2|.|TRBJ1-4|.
TGTGCCAGCAGTTTATATGAAAAACTGTTTTTT
CASSLYEKLFF
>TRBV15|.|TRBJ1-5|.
TGTGCCACCAGTAAAGCTCAAGGGGAGGTGCAGCCCCAGCATTTT
CATSKAQGEVQPQHF
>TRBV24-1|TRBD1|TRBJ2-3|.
TGTGCCACCGAACCAGGGGGCGGGGATACGCAGTATTTT
CATEPGGGDTQYF
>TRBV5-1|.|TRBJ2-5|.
TGCGCCAGCAGCTTGGTACCGGGACAAGAGACCCAGTACTTC
CASSLVPGQETQYF
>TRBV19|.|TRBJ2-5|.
TGTGCCAGTAGTATAGATCTATTAGGAGTGCGGACCCAGTACTTC
CASSIDLLGVRTQYF
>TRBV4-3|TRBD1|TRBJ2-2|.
TGCGCCAGCAGCCAAGAGGCCGGGACAGGGAACACCGGGGAGCTGTTTTTT
CASSQEAGTGNTGELFF
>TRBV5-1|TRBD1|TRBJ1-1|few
TGCGCCAGCAGCTTGTTCTGGGACAGGGGGCCCCCTGAAGCTTTCTTT
CASSLFWDRGPPEAFF
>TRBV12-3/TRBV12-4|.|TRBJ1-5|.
TGTGCCAGCAGTTTGAGACGGGATCAGCCCCAGCATTTT
CASSLRRDQPQHF
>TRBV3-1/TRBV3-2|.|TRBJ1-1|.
TGTGCCAGCAGCCAATCCGACAGAAGGAACACTGAAGCTTTCTTT
CASSQSDRRNTEAFF
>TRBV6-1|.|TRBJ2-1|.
TGTGCCAGCAGTGAATGGGGGACCGGCTACAATGAGCAGTTCTTC
CASSEWGTGYNEQFF
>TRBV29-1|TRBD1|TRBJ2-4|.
TGCAGCGTTGGACAGGGTATGGAAAACATTCAGTACTTC
CSVGQGMENIQYF
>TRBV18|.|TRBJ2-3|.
TGTGCCAGCTCACCAACGTCGGAGATAATCACAGATACGCAGTATTTT
CASSPTSEIITDTQYF
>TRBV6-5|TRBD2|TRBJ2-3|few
TGTGCCAGCACCTCCCCCGGGGGGAATACGCAGTATTTT
CASTSPGGNTQYF
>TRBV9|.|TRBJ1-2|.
TGTGCCAGCAGCACCCAGGGACCACTCCCAGGGTATGGCTACACCTTC
CASSTQGPLPGYGYTF
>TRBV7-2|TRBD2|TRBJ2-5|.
TGTGCCAGCAGCCCAAGGCGGGGGTCAGAGACCCAGTACTTC
CASSPRRGSETQYF
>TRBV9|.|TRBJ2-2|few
TGTGCCAGCCAACAGGGTATGACCGGGGAGCTGTTTTTT
CASQQGMTGELFF
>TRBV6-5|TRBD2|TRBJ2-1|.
TGTGCCAGCAGCCTGATATTAGCGGGGGGGAGTGAGCAGTTCTTC
CASSLILAGGSEQFF
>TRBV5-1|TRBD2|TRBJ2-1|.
TGCGCCAGCAGCTTGCAGCGGGGGGGTTACAATGAGCAGTTCTTC
CASSLQRGGYNEQFF
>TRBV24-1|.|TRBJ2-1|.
TGTGCCACCAGTGATTTAAAGGGTGAGGGAATAAGGAATGAGCAGTTCTTC
CATSDLKGEGIRNEQFF
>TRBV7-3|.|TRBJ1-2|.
TGTGCCAGCAGCTTAAATGCGGGGAGCTATGGCTACACCTTC
CASSLNAGSYGYTF
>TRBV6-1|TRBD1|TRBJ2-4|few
TGTGCCAGCAGTGCCGGGACAGGGTCTCATGGGGCCAAAAACATTCAGTACTTC
CASSAGTGSHGAKNIQYF
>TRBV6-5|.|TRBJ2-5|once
TGTGCCAGCAGCCCGGGGACCCCCCTTGTGGAGACCCAGTACTTC
CASSPGTPLVETQYF
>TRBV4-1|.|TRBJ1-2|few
TGCGCCAGCAGCCAAGATCCCCGGGAGGCGAATGGCTACACCTTC
CASSQDPREANGYTF
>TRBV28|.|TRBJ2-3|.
TGTGCCAGCAGTTCCAGGAACAGCACAGATACGCAGTATTTT
CASSSRNSTDTQYF
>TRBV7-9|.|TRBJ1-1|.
TGTGCCAGCAGCTCCTTGGCAGGCCCGAGAACTGAAGCTTTCTTT
CASSSLAGPRTEAFF
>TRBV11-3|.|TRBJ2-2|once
TGTGCCAGCAGCTTTGAGTGGAACACCGGGGAGCTGTTTTTT
CASSFEWNTGELFF